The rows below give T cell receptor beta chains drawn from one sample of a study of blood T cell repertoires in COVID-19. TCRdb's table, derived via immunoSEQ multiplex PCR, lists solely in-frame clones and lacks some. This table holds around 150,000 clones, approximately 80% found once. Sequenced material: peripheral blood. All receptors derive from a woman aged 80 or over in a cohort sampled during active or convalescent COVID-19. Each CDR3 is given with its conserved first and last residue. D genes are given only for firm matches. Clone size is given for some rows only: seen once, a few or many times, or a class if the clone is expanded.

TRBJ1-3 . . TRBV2 CASSPEGGVGNTIYF TGTGCCAGCAGTCCCGAAGGAGGGGTCGGAAACACCATATATTTT
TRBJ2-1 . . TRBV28 CASSRDSYNEQFF TGTGCCAGCAGCAGGGACTCCTACAATGAGCAGTTCTTC
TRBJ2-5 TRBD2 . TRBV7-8 CASSTDLAGGPVETQYF TGTGCCAGCAGCACAGACCTCGCGGGGGGGCCTGTTGAGACCCAGTACTTC
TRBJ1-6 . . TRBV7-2 CASSLGGPRTATSPLHF TGTGCCAGCAGCTTAGGGGGACCGAGGACAGCTACGTCACCCCTCCACTTT
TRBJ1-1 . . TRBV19 CASSIRFEAFF TGTGCCAGTAGTATTCGTTTTGAAGCTTTCTTT
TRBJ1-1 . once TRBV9 CASTGGAMNTEAFF TGTGCCAGCACTGGTGGGGCCATGAACACTGAAGCTTTCTTT
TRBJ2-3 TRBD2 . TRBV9 CASSPLTGGPTDTQYF TGTGCCAGCAGCCCTCTGACGGGGGGACCCACAGATACGCAGTATTTT
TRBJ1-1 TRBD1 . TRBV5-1 CASSLGGTGGTEAFF TGCGCCAGCAGCTTGGGCGGGACAGGGGGCACTGAAGCTTTCTTT
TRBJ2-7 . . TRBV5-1 CASSLETEKQYF TGCGCCAGCAGCTTGGAGACAGAGAAGCAGTACTTC
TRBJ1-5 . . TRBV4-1 CASSQDWRSGNQPQHF TGCGCCAGCAGCCAAGATTGGCGGTCCGGGAATCAGCCCCAGCATTTT
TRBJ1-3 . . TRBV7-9 CATPRGASGNTIYF TGTGCCACCCCGCGTGGGGCCTCTGGAAACACCATATATTTT
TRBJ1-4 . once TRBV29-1 CSVVSYATNEKLFF TGCAGCGTAGTGAGCTATGCAACTAATGAAAAACTGTTTTTT
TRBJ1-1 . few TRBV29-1 CSVGRRLNTEAFF TGCAGCGTAGGACGGAGGTTAAACACTGAAGCTTTCTTT
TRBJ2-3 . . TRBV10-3 CAISEFGVGSTDTQYF TGTGCCATCAGTGAGTTTGGAGTTGGTAGCACAGATACGCAGTATTTT
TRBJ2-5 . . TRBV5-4 CASRIDSVGETQYF TGTGCCAGCAGGATTGACAGTGTCGGGGAGACCCAGTACTTC
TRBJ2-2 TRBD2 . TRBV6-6 CASSYSGGGNTGELFF TGTGCCAGCAGTTACTCGGGCGGGGGTAACACCGGGGAGCTGTTTTTT
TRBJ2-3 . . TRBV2 CASSVLAGSTDTQYF TGTGCCAGCAGTGTCTTGGCAGGTAGCACAGATACGCAGTATTTT
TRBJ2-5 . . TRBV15 CWFVGEETQYF TGTTGGTTCGTTGGAGAAGAGACCCAGTACTTC
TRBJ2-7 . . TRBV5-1 CASSLDVANEQYF TGCGCCAGCAGCTTGGACGTTGCTAACGAGCAGTACTTC
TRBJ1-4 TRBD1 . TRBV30 CAWSVLDRAEKLFF TGTGCCTGGAGTGTACTGGACAGGGCTGAAAAACTGTTTTTT
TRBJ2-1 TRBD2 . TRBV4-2 CASSQTAGGLYNEQFF TGTGCCAGCAGCCAGACGGCGGGGGGCCTCTACAATGAGCAGTTCTTC
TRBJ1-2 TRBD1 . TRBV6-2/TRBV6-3 CASSYGGRGSYYGYTF TGTGCCAGCAGTTACGGGGGCAGGGGGTCGTACTATGGCTACACCTTC
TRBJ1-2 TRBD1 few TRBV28 CASSDFRGETPNYGYTF TGTGCCAGCAGCGACTTCAGGGGGGAAACACCCAACTATGGCTACACCTTC
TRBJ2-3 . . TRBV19 CASSFGHAADTQYF TGTGCCAGTAGTTTCGGACATGCCGCAGATACGCAGTATTTT
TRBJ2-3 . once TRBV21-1 CASSFSGGALDTQYF TGTGCCAGCAGCTTTAGCGGGGGGGCCTTAGATACGCAGTATTTT
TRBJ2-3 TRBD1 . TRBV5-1 CASSLGDRATDTQYF TGCGCCAGCAGCTTGGGGGACAGGGCCACAGATACGCAGTATTTT
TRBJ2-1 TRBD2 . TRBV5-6 CASSARLAGGLGEQFF TGTGCCAGCAGCGCAAGACTAGCGGGGGGGCTGGGTGAGCAGTTCTTC
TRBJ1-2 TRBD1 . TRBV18 CASSTFTLTGQGASGYTF TGTGCCAGCTCAACTTTCACACTAACGGGACAGGGGGCCTCGGGCTACACCTTC
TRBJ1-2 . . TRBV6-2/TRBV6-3 CASSYSIRALRYGYTF TGTGCCAGCAGTTACTCGATCAGGGCTCTGAGGTATGGCTACACCTTC
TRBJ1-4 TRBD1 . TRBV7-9 CASSKTGVTEKLFF TGTGCCAGCAGCAAGACAGGGGTTACCGAAAAACTGTTTTTT
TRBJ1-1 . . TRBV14 CASSITGSRSTEAFF TGTGCCAGCAGCATAACAGGGTCAAGAAGTACTGAAGCTTTCTTT
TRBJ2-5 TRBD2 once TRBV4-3 CASSQDPLAGGPGGLETQYF TGCGCCAGCAGCCAAGATCCACTAGCGGGGGGGCCGGGGGGTTTAGAGACCCAGTACTTC
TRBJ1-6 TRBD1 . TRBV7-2 CASSLDRGGSPLHF TGTGCCAGCAGCTTAGACAGGGGAGGTTCACCCCTCCACTTT
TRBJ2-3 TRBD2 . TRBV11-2 CASRAGGTDTQYF TGTGCCAGCAGGGCGGGGGGCACAGATACGCAGTATTTT
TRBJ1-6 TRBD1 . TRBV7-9 CASSPSDRGESPLHF TGTGCCAGCAGCCCCTCGGACAGGGGGGAATCACCCCTCCACTTT
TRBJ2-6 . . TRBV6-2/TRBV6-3 CASSYSRARSSGANVLTF TGTGCCAGCAGTTACTCGAGAGCCCGTAGCTCTGGGGCCAACGTCCTGACTTTC
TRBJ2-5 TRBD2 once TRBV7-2 CASSLALAGKETQYF TGTGCCAGCAGCTTAGCTCTAGCGGGGAAAGAGACCCAGTACTTC
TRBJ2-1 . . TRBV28 CASRGASYNEQFF TGTGCCAGCAGAGGGGCCTCCTACAATGAGCAGTTCTTC
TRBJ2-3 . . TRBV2 CASSRSTDTQYF TGTGCCAGCAGCAGGAGCACAGATACGCAGTATTTT
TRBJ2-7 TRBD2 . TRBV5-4 CASRIAGAKYEQYF TGTGCCAGCAGAATAGCGGGGGCAAAGTACGAGCAGTACTTC
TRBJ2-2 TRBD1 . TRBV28 CAIERRGLGTGELFF TGTGCCATCGAGCGCAGGGGGCTAGGGACCGGGGAGCTGTTTTTT
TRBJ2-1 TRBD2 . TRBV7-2 CASSLVASGGALNEQFF TGTGCCAGCAGCTTAGTGGCTAGCGGGGGGGCCCTCAATGAGCAGTTCTTC
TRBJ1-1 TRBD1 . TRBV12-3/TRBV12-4 CASRNRQGASFF TGTGCCAGCCGAAACCGACAGGGGGCGTCTTTCTTT
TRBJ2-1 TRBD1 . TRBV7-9 CASSTKGQGTGNEQFF TGTGCCAGCAGTACAAAAGGACAGGGGACGGGCAATGAGCAGTTCTTC
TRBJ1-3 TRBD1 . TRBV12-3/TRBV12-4 CASSPDRGRAIYF TGTGCCAGCAGTCCTGACAGGGGGCGCGCCATATATTTT
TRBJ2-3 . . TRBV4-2 CASSQWARDTDTQYF TGTGCCAGCAGCCAATGGGCCAGAGACACAGATACGCAGTATTTT
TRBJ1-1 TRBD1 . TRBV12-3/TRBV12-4 CASSRDRGPEAFF TGTGCCAGCAGCCGGGACAGGGGTCCTGAAGCTTTCTTT
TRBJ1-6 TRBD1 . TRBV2 CASSDRTGGNSPLHF TGTGCCAGCAGTGACCGGACAGGGGGGAATTCACCCCTCCACTTT
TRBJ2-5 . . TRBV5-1 CASSLEVAETQYF TGCGCCAGCAGCTTGGAAGTTGCGGAGACCCAGTACTTC
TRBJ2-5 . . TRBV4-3 CASSQEPRTETQYF TGCGCCAGCAGCCAAGAACCTAGGACTGAGACCCAGTACTTC
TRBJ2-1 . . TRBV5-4 CASYLFIGGAHEQFF TGTGCCAGCTATTTGTTTATCGGCGGGGCCCATGAGCAGTTCTTC
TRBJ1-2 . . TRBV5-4 CASSASGDGYTF TGTGCCAGCAGCGCTAGCGGGGATGGCTACACCTTC
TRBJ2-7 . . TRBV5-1 CASSSNAGTYEQYF TGCGCCAGCAGCTCTAACGCGGGGACCTACGAGCAGTACTTC
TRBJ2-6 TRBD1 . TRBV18 CASPRTGSSGANVLTF TGTGCCAGCCCCAGGACAGGGAGCTCTGGGGCCAACGTCCTGACTTTC
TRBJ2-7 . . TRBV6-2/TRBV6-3 CASSYSAVYEQYF TGTGCCAGCAGTTACTCCGCGGTCTACGAGCAGTACTTC
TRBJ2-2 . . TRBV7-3 CASSPQTAGAGELFF TGTGCCAGCAGCCCGCAGACGGCAGGGGCCGGGGAGCTGTTTTTT
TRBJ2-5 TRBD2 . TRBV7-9 CASSSLLAAQETQYF TGTGCCAGCAGCTCGCTACTAGCGGCCCAAGAGACCCAGTACTTC
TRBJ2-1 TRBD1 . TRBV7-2 CASSVRQGVNEQFF TGTGCCAGCAGCGTCCGACAGGGTGTGAATGAGCAGTTCTTC
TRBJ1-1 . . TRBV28 CASSLAGARDTEAFF TGTGCCAGCAGTTTAGCGGGGGCGCGGGACACTGAAGCTTTCTTT
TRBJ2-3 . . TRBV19 CASSISAASTDTQYF TGTGCCAGTAGTATTAGCGCGGCTAGCACAGATACGCAGTATTTT